These T cell receptor beta chains were read from a single sample in a study of CD8+CD57+ T cells in acquired aplastic anemia. TCRdb reprocessed the reads via MiXCR and lists one record per CDR3 protein. The sample comprises a few hundred thousand distinct CDR3 sequences, around 60% of which are singletons, and approximately 32% rests with the top ten. The specimen sequenced was sorted CD4+, CD8+, or CD8+CD57+ T cells (not recorded which) from PBMCs. The receptors here all came from a human donor in good health. Each CDR3 is given with its conserved first and last residue. D genes are given only for firm matches. A row's size may be missing; if present it is once, few, many or a size class.

many	TRBV6-5	NA	TRBJ2-1	CASSPAKTGPDEQFF	TGTGCCAGCAGCCCCGCAAAGACTGGCCCGGATGAGCAGTTCTTC
many	TRBV19	TRBD1	TRBJ2-7	CASSIGDRGQYEQYF	TGTGCCAGTAGTATTGGGGACAGGGGGCAATACGAGCAGTACTTC
NA	TRBV29-1	TRBD1	TRBJ2-2	CSVVGQGSGELFF	TGCAGCGTTGTTGGACAGGGGAGCGGGGAGCTGTTTTTT
NA	TRBV10-3	NA	TRBJ2-7	CAISESDGYEQYF	TGTGCCATCAGTGAGTCCGACGGCTACGAGCAGTACTTC
once	TRBV29-1	NA	TRBJ2-7	CSVRGGYEQYF	TGCAGCGTTAGGGGGGGCTACGAGCAGTACTTC
NA	TRBV2	NA	TRBJ1-4	CASSVHVQAANEKMFF	TGTGCCAGCAGCGTCCACGTCCAGGCGGCTAATGAAAAAATGTTTTTT
NA	TRBV7-3	TRBD2	TRBJ2-7	CASRVSGLAYEQYF	TGTGCCAGCAGAGTATCGGGACTAGCCTACGAGCAGTACTTC
NA	TRBV7-3	TRBD2	TRBJ2-1	CASSLSGSAYNEQFF	TGTGCCAGCAGCTTAAGCGGGAGTGCCTACAATGAGCAGTTCTTC
NA	TRBV24-1	TRBD2	TRBJ2-7	CATSATSGVTQEQYF	TGTGCCACCAGTGCGACTAGCGGGGTAACACAGGAGCAGTACTTC
few	TRBV6-2/TRBV6-3	NA	TRBJ1-3	CASSYGSSGNTIYF	TGTGCCAGCAGTTATGGGAGCTCTGGAAACACCATATATTTT
NA	TRBV24-1	NA	TRBJ1-6	CATSQITLHF	TGTGCCACCAGTCAGATAACCCTCCACTTT
few	TRBV20-1	TRBD1	TRBJ1-1	CSAPTQGLDTEAFF	TGCAGTGCACCGACACAGGGGTTAGACACTGAAGCTTTCTTT
NA	TRBV10-3	NA	TRBJ1-2	CAISEAGSYGYTF	TGTGCCATCAGTGAGGCAGGGAGCTATGGCTACACCTTC
many	TRBV14	TRBD2	TRBJ2-2	CASSQVGGDSRGLNTGELFF	TGTGCCAGCAGCCAAGTTGGGGGGGACTCGAGAGGGTTGAACACCGGGGAGCTGTTTTTT
NA	TRBV7-2	NA	TRBJ2-5	CASSLYPGNQETQYF	TGCGCCAGCAGCTTGTACCCGGGGAACCAAGAGACCCAGTACTTC
NA	TRBV2	NA	TRBJ2-7	CASSEVRGGSYEQYF	TGTGCCAGCAGTGAAGTCCGCGGGGGCAGCTACGAGCAGTACTTC
NA	TRBV10-3	NA	TRBJ1-2	CAIRWTETNYGYTF	TGTGCCATCAGATGGACAGAGACGAACTATGGCTACACCTTC
NA	TRBV24-1	NA	TRBJ2-7	CATSGRFTHEQYF	TGTGCCACCAGTGGCCGGTTCACGCACGAGCAGTACTTC
many	TRBV19	TRBD1	TRBJ2-7	CASSAGQGSSYEQYF	TGTGCCAGTAGTGCCGGACAGGGGAGCTCCTACGAGCAGTACTTC
NA	TRBV11-2	NA	TRBJ2-2	CASSLAGPYAGELFF	TGTGCCAGCAGCTTAGCGGGACCCTATGCCGGGGAGCTGTTTTTT
NA	TRBV19	NA	TRBJ2-7	CASRFAQGRTYEQYF	TGTGCCAGTAGATTTGCCCAGGGCAGGACCTACGAGCAGTACTTC
many	TRBV7-6	NA	TRBJ1-3	CASSPNQMNTIYF	TGTGCCAGCAGTCCGAACCAGATGAACACCATATATTTT
NA	TRBV19	NA	TRBJ1-3	CASSMGPPGNTIYF	TGTGCCAGTAGTATGGGACCACCCGGAAACACCATATATTTT
NA	TRBV29-1	NA	TRBJ2-1	CSVSTSGGRNEQFF	TGCAGCGTTTCGACCAGTGGGGGACGCAATGAGCAGTTCTTC
NA	TRBV27	TRBD2	TRBJ2-1	CASSLSGRMASGRPYNEQFF	TGTGCCAGCAGTTTATCAGGTCGGATGGCTAGCGGGAGGCCCTACAATGAGCAGTTCTTC
NA	TRBV27	NA	TRBJ2-7	CASSFAAGPYEQYF	TGTGCCAGCAGTTTTGCAGCGGGCCCCTACGAGCAGTACTTC
NA	TRBV20-1	TRBD1	TRBJ1-2	CSARQGGGYGYTF	TGCAGTGCACGACAGGGGGGTGGCTATGGCTACACCTTC
NA	TRBV5-1	TRBD2	TRBJ2-5	CASSFGPGGQETQYF	TGCGCCAGCAGCTTCGGACCGGGAGGACAAGAGACCCAGTACTTC
few	TRBV7-9	NA	TRBJ2-3	CASSLLGLTDTQYF	TGTGCCAGCAGCTTACTCGGCCTCACAGATACGCAGTATTTT
NA	TRBV29-1	TRBD1	TRBJ1-5	CSVAWTGGNQPQHF	TGCAGCGTTGCATGGACAGGGGGTAATCAGCCCCAGCATTTT
NA	TRBV5-1	TRBD2	TRBJ2-3	CASSLVTSGGDTQYF	TGCGCCAGCAGCTTGGTCACTAGCGGGGGGGATACGCAGTATTTT
NA	TRBV10-3	NA	TRBJ2-7	CAISESGARSYEQYF	TGTGCCATCAGTGAGTCTGGGGCGAGATCCTACGAGCAGTACTTC
NA	TRBV5-1	NA	TRBJ2-1	CASSNLSYNEQFF	TGTGCCAGCAGCAACCTCTCCTACAATGAGCAGTTCTTC
NA	TRBV7-3	TRBD1	TRBJ1-3	CASSSSRDRDHSGNTIYF	TGTGCCAGCAGCTCGAGTCGGGACAGGGATCACTCTGGAAACACCATATATTTT
NA	TRBV7-9	TRBD1	TRBJ2-5	CASGTGGAARETQYF	TGTGCCAGCGGAACAGGGGGCGCAGCACGAGAGACCCAGTACTTC
NA	TRBV20-1	NA	TRBJ2-3	CSVRGQTTDTQYF	TGCAGTGTCAGGGGCCAGACGACAGATACGCAGTATTTT
NA	TRBV29-1	NA	TRBJ1-1	CSVVVGNTEAFF	TGCAGCGTTGTGGTCGGGAACACTGAAGCTTTCTTT
many	TRBV24-1	TRBD1	TRBJ2-1	CATGTGGIYEQFF	TGTGCCACCGGGACAGGGGGCATCTATGAGCAGTTCTTC
NA	TRBV7-8	NA	TRBJ2-7	CASSLEREYEQYF	TGTGCCAGCAGCTTAGAACGTGAGTACGAGCAGTACTTC
NA	TRBV7-9	NA	TRBJ2-7	CASSPLATYEQYF	TGTGCCAGCAGCCCCCTAGCAACCTACGAGCAGTACTTC
NA	TRBV20-1	NA	TRBJ1-6	CSASRPGGSGNSPLHF	TGCAGTGCTAGTAGGCCCGGTGGTAGTGGTAATTCACCCCTCCACTTT
many	TRBV20-1	TRBD2	TRBJ2-1	CSAPGTSGYNEQFF	TGCAGTGCTCCCGGGACTAGCGGATACAATGAGCAGTTCTTC
many	TRBV7-6	NA	TRBJ2-5	CASSLFGGQETQYF	TGTGCCAGCAGCTTATTTGGGGGCCAAGAGACCCAGTACTTC